A single sample is the source of the 27 T cell receptor beta chains below, sequenced in a study of tissue T cells after allogeneic stem cell transplantation. This table comes from immunoSEQ multiplex PCR, and its TCRdb copy is limited to in-frame clones, with some not included. This repertoire shows some 2,000 clones, 35% to 50% found once; its top ten account for 15% to 20%. Sample time point: mouse harvest day 14 after allogeneic transplant. The graft held 10^6 splenic CD5+ T cells and 10^7 T-cell-depleted bone marrow cells. Sequencing used gut tissue. These receptors were collected from a female BALB/c mouse given C57BL/6 T cells with graft-versus-host disease after an allogeneic hematopoietic cell transplant.

This clone was detected a few times. Genes and germline are mouse. The read terminates 1 residue before the CDR3 end, so the remaining end is supplied by the germline J gene. J is TRBJ2-1 and V is TRBV26, with D possibly TRBD1 on 6 matching bases. Between the trimmed V and J ends, which lost 4 bases and 3 bases, there was a span of 10 bases. Germline V lookup: CDR1 KGHPV, CDR2 FQNQEV (reference sequence). The CDR3 has 14 residues. The CDR3 loop is CASSPQGTYAEQFF. The CDR3 DNA, read in part, is TGTGCCAGCAGTCCTCAGGGGACCTATGCTGAGCAGTTC.

Comment on this clone: Gene names are the mouse ones. The DNA ends 1 residue before the CDR3 does, and the rest of the CDR3 is filled in from the germline J gene. The chain links TRBV26 to TRBJ1-6, with D unresolved. TRBJ1-6 is annotated as an ORF whose role is uncertain. Germline values: CDR1 KGHPV, CDR2 FQNQEV (reference sequence). V lost 4 bases, J lost 4 bases, and 5 bases lay in between. The CDR3 consists of 13 residues. CDR3 DNA (partial): TGTGCCAGCAGTCACAAGTATAATTCGCCCCTCTAC. Protein sequence: CASSHKYNSPLY. The CDR3 in its entirety is CASSHKYNSPLYF.

To note about this clone: Gene names denote mouse genes. The read stops 1 residue short of the end of the CDR3; the missing end is completed from the germline J gene. The chain joins TRBV16 to TRBJ2-7, with D unclear. Germline loops: CDR1 SGHSA, CDR2 FRNQAP. Trimming pared 4 bases from V and 0 bases from J, leaving 4 bases between. The CDR3 contains 12 residues. This chain's CDR3 is CASSSNSYEQYF. CDR3 DNA (partial): TGTGCAAGCAGCTCCAACTCCTATGAACAGTAC.

This clone was found a few times. Germline and genes here are mouse. The missing CDR3 end, 1 residue past where the read stops, is filled in from the germline J gene. The V call is TRBV3, the J call TRBJ1-4; D is unclear. Trimming stripped 1 base from V and 4 bases from J, with 4 bases between. CDR1 is SNHLY and CDR2 is FYNGKV in the germline V gene (reference sequence). This CDR3 is 13 amino acids long. The part of the CDR3 DNA that was read is TGTGCCAGCAGCTTAGGCATCAACGAAAGATTATTT. Its translation: CASSLGINERLF. The full CDR3 protein is CASSLGINERLFF. The whole variable domain, filled in from reference TRBV3 and TRBJ1-4, reads GPKVLQIPSHQIIDMGQMVTLNCDPVSNHLYFYWYKQILGQQMEFLVNFYNGKVMEKSKLFKDQFSVERPDGSYFTLKIQPTALEDSAVYFCASSLGINERLFFGHGTKLSVL.

By sample share, this clone is large. The genes are named according to mouse. Read coverage stops 1 residue before the CDR3 terminus; the germline J gene supplies the remainder. The V and J genes are TRBV3 and TRBJ2-7; either TRBD1 or TRBD2 may fit D (6 bases each). The CDR3 is 15 amino acids. V was pared by 0 bases and J by 0 bases, with 9 bases between. The germline V gene encodes CDR1 SNHLY and CDR2 FYNGKV (reference sequence). The CDR3 DNA, read in part, is TGTGCCAGCAGCTTAGCGTGGGGGCGCTCCTATGAACAGTAC. Translating gives CASSLAWGRSYEQY. The full CDR3 is CASSLAWGRSYEQYF. Drawing the rest from reference TRBV3 and TRBJ2-7, the complete variable domain is GPKVLQIPSHQIIDMGQMVTLNCDPVSNHLYFYWYKQILGQQMEFLVNFYNGKVMEKSKLFKDQFSVERPDGSYFTLKIQPTALEDSAVYFCASSLAWGRSYEQYFGPGTRLTVL.

This clone was found a few times. Mouse names are used for the genes. The read halts 1 residue ahead of the CDR3 end, with the missing end drawn from the germline J gene. The chain couples TRBV14 to TRBJ2-7; no clear D. Germline V gene sequence: CDR1 SGHDT, CDR2 FRDEAV. The CDR3 totals 13 residues. V gave up 0 bases and J gave up 1 base, with 5 bases separating them. The CDR3 reads CASSFYISYEQYF. The part of the CDR3 DNA that was read is TGTGCCAGCAGTTTCTACATATCCTATGAACAGTAC.

As concerns this clone: Gene labels here are mouse ones. The CDR3 loop is CASSLDWGAVYEQYF. The DNA read from the CDR3 is TGTGCCAGCAGTCTTGACTGGGGGGCCGTCTATGAACAGTAC. The chain carries TRBV26 and TRBJ2-7; TRBD2 aligns across 10 bases. The read halts 1 residue ahead of the CDR3 end, with the missing end drawn from the germline J gene. This CDR3 region has 15 residues. From germline, CDR1 is KGHPV and CDR2 FQNQEV (reference sequence). Trimming at V came to 3 bases and at J to 3 bases, leaving 5 bases not matched to a gene.

This clone was seen only a few times. Mouse gene names and germline throughout. The CDR3 end falls 1 residue outside the read, so it is completed with the germline J gene. This chain connects TRBV26 to TRBJ2-4, with 10 bases matching TRBD1. The length of the CDR3 is 14 residues. V lost 4 bases, J lost 4 bases, and 2 bases stayed unmatched. Germline lookup yields CDR1 KGHPV and CDR2 FQNQEV (reference sequence). CDR3 bases read: TGTGCCAGCAGTCCCGGGACAGGGGAAAACACCTTGTAC. Translating gives CASSPGTGENTLY. The whole CDR3 protein is CASSPGTGENTLYF.

On this clone: Gene names are mouse gene names. CDR3 residues: CASSSGLGASQNTLYF. The CDR3 DNA, read in part, is TGTGCCAGCAGCTCGGGACTGGGGGCTAGTCAAAACACCTTGTAC. J is TRBJ2-4 and V is TRBV3, with 11 bases aligning to TRBD2. Read coverage stops 1 residue before the CDR3 terminus; the germline J gene supplies the remainder. Germline V gene lookup returns CDR1 SNHLY and CDR2 FYNGKV (reference sequence). Trimming removed 4 bases from V and 0 bases from J; junction bases left unmatched: 3. The length of the CDR3 is 16 residues.

This clone was found once. Gene names follow the mouse nomenclature. Sequencing ends 1 residue short of the CDR3 end; the germline J gene provides the rest. The chain employs TRBV17 and TRBJ2-2; 7 nucleotides line up with TRBD2. Trimming removed 0 bases from V and 4 bases from J; junction bases left unmatched: 5. The CDR3 length is 16 residues. The germline V gene has CDR1 MNHDT and CDR2 YYDKIL. The sequenced CDR3 bases are TGTGCTAGCAGTAGAGATCTTGGGGGGAGCACCGGGCAGCTCTAC. Translation: CASSRDLGGSTGQLY. The complete CDR3 reads CASSRDLGGSTGQLYF.

Concerning this clone itself: Germline and genes here are mouse. The read gets to within 1 residue of the CDR3 end, and the germline J gene fills in the rest. V usage is TRBV23 and J usage is TRBJ2-5; the table's D call, TRBD2, has no DNA check behind it. The V gene's germline CDR1 is KGHTA and CDR2 FQNQQP. This CDR3 has 15 residues. This CDR3 is CSSSQWTGVQDTQYF. Partial CDR3 DNA: TGCTCCAGCAGTCAATGGACTGGGGTACAAGACACCCAGTAC.

With regard to this clone: Genes and germline are mouse. Read coverage stops 1 residue before the CDR3 terminus; the germline J gene supplies the remainder. The V call is TRBV26, the J call TRBJ2-2; the D is unclear. The CDR3 sequence is 14 residues long. The germline CDR1 and CDR2 sequences are KGHPV and FQNQEV (reference sequence). Trimming stripped 6 bases from V and 2 bases from J, with 10 bases between. CDR3 region: CASSPDGNTGQLYF. CDR3 DNA, as far as it was read: TGTGCCAGCAGCCCGGACGGGAACACCGGGCAGCTCTAC. The full variable domain, completed using reference TRBV26 and TRBJ2-2, is NSKVIQTPRYLVKGQGQKAKMRCIPEKGHPVVFWYQQNKNNEFKFLINFQNQEVLQQIDMTEKRFSAECPSNSPCSLEIQSSEAGDSALYLCASSPDGNTGQLYFGEGSKLTVL.

By share of the sample, this clone is hyperexpanded (1% or more). Gene names denote mouse genes. The sequence runs out 1 residue before the end of the CDR3; the remainder is reconstructed from the germline J gene. This chain links TRBV31 with TRBJ1-2, with no clear D. Germline loops: CDR1 GKSSPN, CDR2 SITVG. Trimming left V 3 bases short and J 9 bases short, with 5 bases between. The CDR3 extends over 9 amino acids. The covered CDR3 bases are TGTGCCTGGAGACCCCACTACACC. It translates to CAWRPHYT. The complete CDR3 reads CAWRPHYTF.

About this clone: Genes here carry mouse names. The DNA ends 1 residue before the CDR3 does, and the rest of the CDR3 is filled in from the germline J gene. The chain is built from TRBV15 and TRBJ2-7; D tentatively reads TRBD1 or TRBD2 (5 bases each). The length of the CDR3 is 14 residues. The germline V gene has CDR1 SGHND and CDR2 FRSKSL. V lost 3 bases and J 6 bases, leaving 15 bases between the germline ends. The DNA read from the CDR3 is TGTGCCAGCAGTTTGGGGGAGGGGCGCAGTGAACAGTAC. Protein product: CASSLGEGRSEQY. The full CDR3 sequence reads CASSLGEGRSEQYF.

To note about this clone: Gene labels here are mouse ones. With the read ending 1 residue before the CDR3 end, the germline J gene is used to fill in that end. The chain recombines TRBV3 with TRBJ2-7; the D is unclear. CDR1 is SNHLY and CDR2 is FYNGKV in the germline V gene (reference sequence). Trimming left V 5 bases short and J 7 bases short, with 15 bases between. The CDR3 runs to 13 residues. CDR3 bases read: TGTGCCAGCAGCCCAGTCGGGATTAGGGAACAGTAC. Its translation: CASSPVGIREQY. The whole CDR3 sequence is CASSPVGIREQYF.

In regard to this clone: Gene and germline names: mouse. The DNA ends 1 residue before the CDR3 does, and the rest of the CDR3 is filled in from the germline J gene. V and J are TRBV3 and TRBJ1-5, with 9 nucleotides matching TRBD1. Looked up from germline, CDR1 is SNHLY and CDR2 is FYNGKV (reference sequence). The ends lost 3 bases at V and 3 bases at J; junction bases unmatched: 3. This CDR3 is built from 15 residues. CDR3: CASSLGQGGNQAPLF. The DNA read from the CDR3 is TGTGCCAGCAGCTTGGGACAGGGCGGCAACCAGGCTCCGCTT.

As concerns this clone: Mouse gene names apply. The read ends 1 residue early relative to the CDR3; the germline J gene fills the gap. The chain carries TRBV26 and TRBJ2-2; a possible D gene is TRBD1 (6 bases). Trimming cost V 1 base and J 3 bases, with 9 bases left between them. The germline gives CDR1 KGHPV, CDR2 FQNQEV (reference sequence). The CDR3 loop spans 15 amino acids. Here the CDR3 reads CASSLFPGDTGQLYF. The sequenced CDR3 bases are TGTGCCAGCAGTCTGTTTCCAGGGGACACCGGGCAGCTCTAC.

In regard to this clone: The gene symbols are mouse symbols. The read falls 1 residue short of the CDR3 end, and the missing part is taken from the germline J gene. The chain combines TRBV3 with TRBJ2-4; D gene ambiguous. The CDR3 consists of 11 residues. V was pared by 0 bases and J by 6 bases, with 1 base between. Germline-derived CDR1 and CDR2 are SNHLY and FYNGKV (reference sequence). The part of the CDR3 DNA that was read is TGTGCCAGCAGCTTAGCGAACACCTTGTAC. This gives the protein CASSLANTLY. The whole CDR3 reads CASSLANTLYF.

This clone was seen more than once but under ten times. Genes and germline are mouse. The read stops 1 residue short of the end of the CDR3; the missing end is completed from the germline J gene. The rearrangement joins TRBV3 to TRBJ1-2, with 7 bases matching TRBD1. The CDR3 is made up of 14 amino acids. The junction had 4 bases not matched to a gene; V was cut back by 6 bases and J by 0 bases. Germline V CDR1 and CDR2: SNHLY, FYNGKV (reference sequence). CDR3 DNA (partial): TGTGCCAGCAGTAGGGACAGCCCAAACTCCGACTACACC. Translation: CASSRDSPNSDYT. The whole CDR3 is CASSRDSPNSDYTF.

About this clone: Gene names follow the mouse nomenclature. The read terminates 1 residue before the CDR3 end, so the remaining end is supplied by the germline J gene. The chain recombines TRBV13-2 with TRBJ2-7, with 8 bases matching TRBD2. From germline, CDR1 is NNHNN and CDR2 SYGAGS (reference sequence). The J segment lost 7 bases and the V segment lost 2 bases, leaving 5 bases of the junction unmatched. The CDR3 loop spans 13 amino acids. The covered CDR3 bases are TGTGCCAGCGGTGAAGGGGGGGCTGGGGAACAGTAC. It yields the protein CASGEGGAGEQY. The whole CDR3 sequence reads CASGEGGAGEQYF.

Comments on this clone: Gene names and germline refer to mouse. The CDR3 is cut off 1 residue early in the read; its end comes from the germline J gene. The chain joins TRBV23 to TRBJ2-7; no check of the table's D call, TRBD1, against the DNA was made. The length of the CDR3 is 14 residues. In germline, CDR1 is KGHTA, CDR2 FQNQQP. CDR3 sequence: CSSSQSGTAYEQYF. Incomplete CDR3 DNA: TGCTCCAGCAGTCAATCCGGGACAGCATATGAACAGTAC.

There are a few counts of this clone. The gene symbols are mouse symbols. The CDR3 end lies 1 residue beyond the end of the read and is filled in from the germline J gene. J is TRBJ2-1 and V is TRBV13-3; TRBD2 aligns across 11 bases. The CDR3 is 16 amino acids. CDR1 and CDR2 from the germline V gene are NNHDY and SYVADS. V was pared by 2 bases and J by 2 bases, with 3 bases of the junction left unmatched. This CDR3 reads CASSDVTGGDYAEQFF. The CDR3 bases that were read are TGTGCCAGCAGTGACGTGACTGGGGGGGACTATGCTGAGCAGTTC.

This clone was detected only a few times. Gene names are mouse gene names. The DNA ends 1 residue before the CDR3 does, and the rest of the CDR3 is filled in from the germline J gene. The rearrangement links TRBV19 to TRBJ2-2; 9 bases are shared with TRBD2. J lost 4 bases, V lost 3 bases, and 4 bases had no gene match. Germline-derived CDR1 and CDR2 are FNHDT and SITEND (reference sequence). The CDR3 sequence is 15 residues long. The CDR3: CASSNWGASTGQLYF. CDR3 DNA, as far as it was read: TGTGCCAGCAGTAACTGGGGGGCCAGCACCGGGCAGCTCTAC.

Remarks on this clone: Gene names denote mouse genes. The observed sequence ends 1 residue before the CDR3 terminus, with the missing tail filled in from the germline J gene. V and J are TRBV3 and TRBJ2-4; possible D gene TRBD1, 6 bases. Trimming left V 4 bases short and J 5 bases short, with 10 bases between. The CDR3 runs to 13 residues. Germline V lookup: CDR1 SNHLY, CDR2 FYNGKV (reference sequence). This chain's CDR3 is CASSSGHLNTLYF. The DNA read from the CDR3 is TGTGCCAGCAGCTCGGGACACTTAAACACCTTGTAC.

With respect to this clone: Gene and germline names: mouse. The read stops 1 residue short of the end of the CDR3; the missing end is completed from the germline J gene. The V and J genes are TRBV3 and TRBJ1-4; D might be TRBD1 (6 bases). The germline CDR1 and CDR2 sequences are SNHLY and FYNGKV (reference sequence). V shed 5 bases and J shed 1 base, with 8 bases lying between them. This CDR3 is built from 14 residues. Partial CDR3 DNA: TGTGCCAGCAGCCTCAGGGGTTCCAACGAAAGATTATTT. Encoded protein: CASSLRGSNERLF. The entire CDR3 protein is CASSLRGSNERLFF.

Notes on this clone: Gene names are the mouse ones. The DNA ends 1 residue before the CDR3 does, and the rest of the CDR3 is filled in from the germline J gene. V usage is TRBV14 and J usage is TRBJ2-4, with D perhaps matching TRBD1 (5 bases). Germline CDR1 SGHDT, CDR2 FRDEAV. Trimming shortened V by 9 bases and J by 1 base, and 9 bases separated the two germline ends. The CDR3 sequence is 12 residues long. The CDR3 loop is CANGRGQNTLYF. CDR3 bases read: TGTGCCAACGGCAGGGGTCAAAACACCTTGTAC. Filled out from reference TRBV14 and TRBJ2-4, the complete variable domain reads EAGVTQSPRYAVLQEGQAVSFWCDPISGHDTLYWYQQPRDQGPQLLVYFRDEAVIDNSQLPSDRFSAVRPKGTNSTLKIQSAKQGDTATYLCANGRGQNTLYFGAGTRLSVL.

This clone has more than one count but fewer than ten. Genes and germline are mouse. The read halts 1 residue ahead of the CDR3 end, with the missing end drawn from the germline J gene. The chain has TRBV3 and TRBJ2-3; no firm D call. The CDR3 runs to 13 residues. V was cut by 4 bases and J by 0 bases, with 5 bases left in between. Germline-derived CDR1 and CDR2 are SNHLY and FYNGKV (reference sequence). The CDR3 bases that were read are TGTGCCAGCAGCTCCAATAGTGCAGAAACGCTGTAT. This sequence encodes CASSSNSAETLY. The whole CDR3 sequence is CASSSNSAETLYF.